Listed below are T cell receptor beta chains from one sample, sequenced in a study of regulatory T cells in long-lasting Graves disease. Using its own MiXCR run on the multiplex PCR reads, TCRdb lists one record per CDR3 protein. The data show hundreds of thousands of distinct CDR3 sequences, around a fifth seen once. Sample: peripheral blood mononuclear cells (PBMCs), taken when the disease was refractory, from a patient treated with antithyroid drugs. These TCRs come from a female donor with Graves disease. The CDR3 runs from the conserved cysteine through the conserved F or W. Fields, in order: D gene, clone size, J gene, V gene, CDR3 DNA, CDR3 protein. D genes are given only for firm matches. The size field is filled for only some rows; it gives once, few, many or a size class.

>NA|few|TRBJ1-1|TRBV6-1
TGTGCCAGCAGCCCCAGCCTCGGGGGGGGCACTGAAGCTTTCTTT
CASSPSLGGGTEAFF
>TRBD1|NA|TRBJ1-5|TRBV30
TGTGCCTGGAGTGCCGGGACAGGGGATCAGCCCCAGCATTTT
CAWSAGTGDQPQHF
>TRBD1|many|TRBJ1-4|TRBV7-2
TGTGCCAGCAGCACGGGACAGTTGCACGAAAAACTGTTTTTT
CASSTGQLHEKLFF
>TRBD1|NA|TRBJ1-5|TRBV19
TGTGCCAGTAGTCGGTGGACAGGGGGCAATCAGCCCCAGCATTTT
CASSRWTGGNQPQHF
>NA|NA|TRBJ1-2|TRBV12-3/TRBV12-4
TGTGCCAGCAGTTTACTGGGAGTGGGCAACTATGGCTACACCTTC
CASSLLGVGNYGYTF
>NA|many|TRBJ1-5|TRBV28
TGTGCCAGCAGTTTAGCGGGGGCAGCGAGCAATCAGCCCCAGCATTTT
CASSLAGAASNQPQHF
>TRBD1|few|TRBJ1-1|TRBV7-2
TGTGCCAGCAGCTTTGGGGGGCAGTCAGGGGGCGGAATTAGCACTGAAGCTTTCTTT
CASSFGGQSGGGISTEAFF
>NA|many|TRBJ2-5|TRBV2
TGTGCCAGCAGTGAAGAGGGGGGCAAGGAGACCCAGTACTTC
CASSEEGGKETQYF
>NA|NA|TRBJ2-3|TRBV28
TGTGCCAGCAGTTTAAGTTTCCCATCCTCTAGCACAGATACGCAGTATTTT
CASSLSFPSSSTDTQYF
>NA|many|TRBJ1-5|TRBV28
TGTGCCAGCAGTCCTCTCCTGGGAGGGCCGGAATATAGCAATCAGCCCCAGCATTTT
CASSPLLGGPEYSNQPQHF
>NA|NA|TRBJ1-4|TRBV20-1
TGCAGTGATAGGAATGAAAAACTGTTTTTT
CSDRNEKLFF
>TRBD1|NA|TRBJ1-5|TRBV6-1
TGTGCCAACAGTGAGTCTAGGACAGGGTGGAGCAATCAGCCCCAGCATTTT
CANSESRTGWSNQPQHF
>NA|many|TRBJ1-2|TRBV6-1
TGTGCCAGCAGTAAAGACGGAGACTATGGCTACACCTTC
CASSKDGDYGYTF
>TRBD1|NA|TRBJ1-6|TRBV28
TGTGCCAGCAGCGTAGCAGGGGGCTCACCCCTCCACTTT
CASSVAGGSPLHF
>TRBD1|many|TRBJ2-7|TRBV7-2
TGTGCCAGCAGCTCCTTCGGGGGGGACAGGGGAAACGAGCAGTACTTC
CASSSFGGDRGNEQYF
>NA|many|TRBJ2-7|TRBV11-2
TGTGCCAGCAGCGCCGCGGGGGCTGACGAGCAGTACTTC
CASSAAGADEQYF
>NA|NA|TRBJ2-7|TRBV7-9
TGTGCCAGCAGCTTTAGTAGTTGGGAGCAGTACTTC
CASSFSSWEQYF
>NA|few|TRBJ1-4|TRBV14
TGTGCCAGCAGCCATAGACAGAGGGAAAAACTGTTTTTT
CASSHRQREKLFF
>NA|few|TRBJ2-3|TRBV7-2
TGTGCCAGCAGCTTTTGGACTGCGCAGTATTTT
CASSFWTAQYF
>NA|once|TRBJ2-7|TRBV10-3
TGTGCCATCAGTGAGTCGACCGGGTCGTACTACGAGCAGTACTTC
CAISESTGSYYEQYF
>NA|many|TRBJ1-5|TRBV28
TGTGCCAGCAGCCTTATGGCGGTGGATCAGCCCCAGCATTTT
CASSLMAVDQPQHF
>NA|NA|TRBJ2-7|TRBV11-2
TGTGCCAGCAGCTTATTAACCGAGAGCTCCTACGAGCAGTACTTC
CASSLLTESSYEQYF
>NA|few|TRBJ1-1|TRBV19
TGTGCCAGTAGTACTAGTGGGGTAAGGCCTATGAACACTGAAGCTTTCTTT
CASSTSGVRPMNTEAFF
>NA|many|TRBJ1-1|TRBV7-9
TGTGCCAGCAGCTTGCTCGAGAACACTGAAGCTTTCTTT
CASSLLENTEAFF
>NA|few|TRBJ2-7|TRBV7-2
TGTGCCAGCAGCTTAGTGGCAGGGGTGGGCGGGGGCAGCTCCTACGAGCAGTACTTC
CASSLVAGVGGGSSYEQYF
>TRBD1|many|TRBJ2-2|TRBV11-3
TGTGCCAGCAGCTTCGGACAGGGCGACACCGGGGAGCTGTTTTTT
CASSFGQGDTGELFF
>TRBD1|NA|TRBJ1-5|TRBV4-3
TGCGCCAGCAGCCAAGACGGCAGGGGGAGCAATCAGCCCCAGCATTTT
CASSQDGRGSNQPQHF
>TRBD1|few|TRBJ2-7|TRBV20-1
TGCAGTGTTGCCCCAGGGGGCGACGCCTACGAGCAGTACTTC
CSVAPGGDAYEQYF